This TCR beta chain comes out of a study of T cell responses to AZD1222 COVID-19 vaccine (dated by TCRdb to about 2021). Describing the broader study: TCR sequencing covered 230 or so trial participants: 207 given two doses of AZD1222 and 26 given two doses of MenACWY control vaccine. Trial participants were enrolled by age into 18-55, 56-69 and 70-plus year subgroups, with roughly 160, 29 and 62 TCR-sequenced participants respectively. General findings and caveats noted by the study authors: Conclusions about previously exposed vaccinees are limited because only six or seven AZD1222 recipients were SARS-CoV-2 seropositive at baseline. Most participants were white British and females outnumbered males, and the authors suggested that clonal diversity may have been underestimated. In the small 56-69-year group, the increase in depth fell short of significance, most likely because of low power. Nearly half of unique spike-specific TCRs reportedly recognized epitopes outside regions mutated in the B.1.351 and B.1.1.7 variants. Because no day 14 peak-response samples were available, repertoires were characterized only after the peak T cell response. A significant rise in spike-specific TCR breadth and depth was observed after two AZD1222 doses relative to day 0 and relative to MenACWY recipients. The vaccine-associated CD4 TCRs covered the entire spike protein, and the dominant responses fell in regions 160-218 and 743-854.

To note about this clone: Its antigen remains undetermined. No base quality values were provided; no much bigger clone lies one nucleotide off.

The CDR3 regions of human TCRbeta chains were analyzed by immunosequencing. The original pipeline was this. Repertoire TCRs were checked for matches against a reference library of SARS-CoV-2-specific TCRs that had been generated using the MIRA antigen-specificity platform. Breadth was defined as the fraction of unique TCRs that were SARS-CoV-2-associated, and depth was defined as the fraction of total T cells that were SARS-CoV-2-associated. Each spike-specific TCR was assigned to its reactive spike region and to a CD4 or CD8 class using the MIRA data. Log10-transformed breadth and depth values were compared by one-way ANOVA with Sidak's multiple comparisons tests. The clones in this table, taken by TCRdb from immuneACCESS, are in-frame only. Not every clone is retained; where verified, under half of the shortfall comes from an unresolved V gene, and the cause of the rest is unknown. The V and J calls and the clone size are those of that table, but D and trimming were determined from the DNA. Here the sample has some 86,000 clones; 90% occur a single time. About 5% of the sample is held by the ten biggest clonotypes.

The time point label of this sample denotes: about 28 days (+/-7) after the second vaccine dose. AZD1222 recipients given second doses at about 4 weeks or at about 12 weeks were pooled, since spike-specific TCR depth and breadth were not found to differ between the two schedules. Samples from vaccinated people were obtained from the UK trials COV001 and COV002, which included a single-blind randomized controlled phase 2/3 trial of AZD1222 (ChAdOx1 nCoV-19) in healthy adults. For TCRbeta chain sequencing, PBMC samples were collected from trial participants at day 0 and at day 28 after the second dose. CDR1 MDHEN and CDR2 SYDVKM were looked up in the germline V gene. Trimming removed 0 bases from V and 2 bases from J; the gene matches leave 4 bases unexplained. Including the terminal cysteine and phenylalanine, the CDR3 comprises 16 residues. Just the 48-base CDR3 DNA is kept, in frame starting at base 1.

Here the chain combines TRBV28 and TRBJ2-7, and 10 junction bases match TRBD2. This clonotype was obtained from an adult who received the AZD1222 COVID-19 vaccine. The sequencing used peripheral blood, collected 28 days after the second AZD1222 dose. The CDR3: CASSLWSGGAPYEQYF. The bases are TGTGCCAGCAGTTTATGGAGCGGGGGGGCCCCCTACGAGCAGTACTTC.